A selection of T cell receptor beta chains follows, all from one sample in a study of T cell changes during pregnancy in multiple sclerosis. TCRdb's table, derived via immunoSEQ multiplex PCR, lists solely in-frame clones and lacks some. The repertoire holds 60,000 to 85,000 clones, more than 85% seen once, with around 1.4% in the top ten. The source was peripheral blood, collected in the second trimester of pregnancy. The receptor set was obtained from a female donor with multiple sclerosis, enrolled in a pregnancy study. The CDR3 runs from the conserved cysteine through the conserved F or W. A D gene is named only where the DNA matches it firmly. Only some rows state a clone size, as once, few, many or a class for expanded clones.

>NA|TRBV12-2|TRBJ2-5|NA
CASRLVSLGTSGEETQYF
TGTGCAAGTCGCTTAGTTAGTCTGGGTACTAGCGGGGAAGAGACCCAGTACTTC
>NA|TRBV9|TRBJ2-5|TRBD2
CASSEGGTSDSLQETQYF
TGTGCCAGCAGCGAGGGGGGGACTAGCGACTCACTCCAAGAGACCCAGTACTTC
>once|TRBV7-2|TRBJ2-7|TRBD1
CASSLDRGGEEQYF
TGTGCCAGCAGCTTAGACAGGGGCGGTGAGGAGCAGTACTTC
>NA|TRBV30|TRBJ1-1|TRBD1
CAWSNPGGTGAFF
TGTGCCTGGAGTAACCCAGGGGGTACGGGTGCTTTCTTT
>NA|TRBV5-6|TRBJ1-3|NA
CASSIDGGGNTIYF
TGTGCCAGCAGCATAGACGGGGGTGGAAACACCATATATTTT
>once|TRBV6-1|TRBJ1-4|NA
CASRVGQTTNEKLFF
TGTGCCAGCAGGGTCGGACAGACAACTAATGAAAAACTGTTTTTT
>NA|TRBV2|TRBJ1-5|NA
CASSELLGSGSGQPQHF
TGTGCCAGCAGTGAACTTCTCGGTTCAGGGTCTGGTCAGCCCCAGCATTTT
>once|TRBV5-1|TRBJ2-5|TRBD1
CASGIGQDQETQYF
TGCGCCAGCGGAATCGGACAGGACCAAGAGACCCAGTACTTC
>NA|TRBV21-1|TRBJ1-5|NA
CASSLPTGHPTYSNQPQHF
TGTGCCAGCAGCTTGCCGACAGGACACCCCACTTATAGCAATCAGCCCCAGCATTTT
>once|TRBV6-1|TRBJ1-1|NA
CASSEARGQANTEAFF
TGTGCCAGCAGTGAAGCGCGGGGCCAGGCGAACACTGAAGCTTTCTTT
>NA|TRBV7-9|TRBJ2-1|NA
CASRGLSYNEQFF
TGTGCCAGCAGGGGACTCTCCTACAATGAGCAGTTCTTC
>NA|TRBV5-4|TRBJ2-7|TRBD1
CASSLGDREDEQYF
TGTGCCAGCAGCTTGGGAGACAGGGAAGACGAGCAGTACTTC
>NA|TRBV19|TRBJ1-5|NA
CASSFSDQPQHF
TGTGCCAGTAGCTTCAGCGATCAGCCCCAGCATTTT
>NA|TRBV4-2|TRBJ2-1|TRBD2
CASSQEGSGRSEQFF
TGTGCCAGCAGCCAAGAGGGGAGCGGGAGGAGTGAGCAGTTCTTC
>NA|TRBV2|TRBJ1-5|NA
CASSDQINQPQHF
TGTGCCAGCAGTGACCAGATCAATCAGCCCCAGCATTTT
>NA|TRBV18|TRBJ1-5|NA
CASSPRQALSRNQPQHF
TGTGCCAGCTCACCACGGCAGGCCCTGAGCCGGAATCAGCCCCAGCATTTT
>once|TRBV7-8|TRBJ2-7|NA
CASSLGPQYGGYEQYF
TGTGCCAGCAGCTTAGGGCCACAGTACGGGGGCTACGAGCAGTACTTC
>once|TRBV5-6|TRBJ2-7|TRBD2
CASSLVGGRGYEQYF
TGTGCCAGCAGCTTGGTGGGCGGGAGAGGCTACGAGCAGTACTTC
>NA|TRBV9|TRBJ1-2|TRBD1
CASSRTGAANYGYTF
TGTGCCAGCAGCCGCACAGGGGCAGCTAACTATGGCTACACCTTC
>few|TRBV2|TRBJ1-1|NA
CASSVAIQNTEAFF
TGTGCCAGCAGTGTGGCCATCCAGAACACTGAAGCTTTCTTT
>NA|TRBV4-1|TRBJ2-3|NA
CASSHRDRYF
TGCGCCAGCAGCCACAGGGATCGGTATTTT
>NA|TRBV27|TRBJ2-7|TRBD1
CASSLTGQEFYEQYF
TGTGCCAGCAGTTTAACGGGACAGGAGTTCTACGAGCAGTACTTC
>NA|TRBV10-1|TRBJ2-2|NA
CASSERGGDGELFF
TGCGCCAGCAGCGAAAGGGGGGGCGACGGGGAGCTGTTTTTT
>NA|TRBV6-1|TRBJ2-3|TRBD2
CASRAGGADTQYF
TGTGCCAGCCGAGCGGGGGGTGCAGATACGCAGTATTTT